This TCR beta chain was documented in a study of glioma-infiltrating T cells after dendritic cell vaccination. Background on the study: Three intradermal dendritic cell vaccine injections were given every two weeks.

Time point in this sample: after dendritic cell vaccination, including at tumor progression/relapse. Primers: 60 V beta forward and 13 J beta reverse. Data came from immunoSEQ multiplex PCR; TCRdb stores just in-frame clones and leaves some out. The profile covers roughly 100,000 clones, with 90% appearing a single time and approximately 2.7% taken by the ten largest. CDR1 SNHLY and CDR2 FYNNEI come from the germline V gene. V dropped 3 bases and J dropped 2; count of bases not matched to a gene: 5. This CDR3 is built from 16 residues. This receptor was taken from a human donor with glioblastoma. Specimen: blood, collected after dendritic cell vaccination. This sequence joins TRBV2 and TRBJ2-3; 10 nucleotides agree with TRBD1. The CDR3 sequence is CASSDPDRGFTDTQYF. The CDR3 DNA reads TGTGCCAGCAGTGACCCGGACAGGGGGTTCACAGATACGCAGTATTTT.